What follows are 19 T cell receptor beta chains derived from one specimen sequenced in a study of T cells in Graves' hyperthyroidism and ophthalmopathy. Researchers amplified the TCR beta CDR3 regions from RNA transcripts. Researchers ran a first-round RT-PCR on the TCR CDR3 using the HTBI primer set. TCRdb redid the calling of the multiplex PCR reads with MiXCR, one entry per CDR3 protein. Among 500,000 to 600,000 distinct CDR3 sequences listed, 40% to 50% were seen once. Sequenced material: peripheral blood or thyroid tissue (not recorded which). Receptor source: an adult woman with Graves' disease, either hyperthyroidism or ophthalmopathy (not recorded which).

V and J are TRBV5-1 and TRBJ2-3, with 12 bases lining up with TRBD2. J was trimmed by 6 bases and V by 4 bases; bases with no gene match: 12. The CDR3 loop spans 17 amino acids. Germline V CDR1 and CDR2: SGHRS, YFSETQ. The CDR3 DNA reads TGCGCCAGCAGCCATGTGACTAGCGGGAGAGTGGCGGATACGCAGTATTTT. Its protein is CASSHVTSGRVADTQYF.

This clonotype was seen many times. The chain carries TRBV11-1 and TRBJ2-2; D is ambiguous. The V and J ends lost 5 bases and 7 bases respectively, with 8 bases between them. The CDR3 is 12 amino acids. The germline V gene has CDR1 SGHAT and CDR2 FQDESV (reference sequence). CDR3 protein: CASSQPNGELFF. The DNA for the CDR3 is TGTGCCAGCAGCCAACCGAACGGGGAGCTGTTTTTT.

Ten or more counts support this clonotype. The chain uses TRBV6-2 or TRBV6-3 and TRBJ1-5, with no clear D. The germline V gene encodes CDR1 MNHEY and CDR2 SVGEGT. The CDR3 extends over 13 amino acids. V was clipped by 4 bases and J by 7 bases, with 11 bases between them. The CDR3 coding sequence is TGTGCCAGCAGTTCCTATCGAACACAGCCCCAGCATTTT. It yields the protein CASSSYRTQPQHF.

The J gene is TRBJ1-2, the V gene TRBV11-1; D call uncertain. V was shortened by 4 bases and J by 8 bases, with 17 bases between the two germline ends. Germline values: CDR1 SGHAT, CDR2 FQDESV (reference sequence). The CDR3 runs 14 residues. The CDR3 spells CASSSPLTYLGYTF. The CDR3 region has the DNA TGTGCCAGCAGCTCCCCCCTTACCTACCTGGGCTACACCTTC. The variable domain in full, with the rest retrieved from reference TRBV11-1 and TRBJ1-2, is EAEVAQSPRYKITEKSQAVAFWCDPISGHATLYWYRQILGQGPELLVQFQDESVVDDSQLPKDRFSAERLKGVDSTLKIQPAELGDSAMYLCASSSPLTYLGYTFGSGTRLTVV.

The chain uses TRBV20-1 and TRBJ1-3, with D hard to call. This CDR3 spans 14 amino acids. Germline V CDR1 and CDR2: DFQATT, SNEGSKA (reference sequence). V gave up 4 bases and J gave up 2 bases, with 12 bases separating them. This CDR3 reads CSATSWAAGNTIYF. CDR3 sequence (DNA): TGCAGTGCTACCTCGTGGGCGGCTGGAAACACCATATATTTT.

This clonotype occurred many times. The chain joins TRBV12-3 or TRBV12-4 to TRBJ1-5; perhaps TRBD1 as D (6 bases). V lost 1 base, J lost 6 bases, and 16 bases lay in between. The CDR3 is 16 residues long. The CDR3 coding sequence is TGTGCCAGCAGTTTAGGATCGGGGGCGGGTGGTCAGCCCCAGCATTTT. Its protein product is CASSLGSGAGGQPQHF.

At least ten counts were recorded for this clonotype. The CDR3 DNA reads TGTGCCAGCAGCTTAGATAGGGGTTCTTGGACTGAAGCTTTCTTT. It is translated as CASSLDRGSWTEAFF. This chain links TRBV11-2 with TRBJ1-1, with D possibly TRBD1 on 5 matching bases. The CDR3 has 15 amino acids. V gave up 0 bases and J gave up 5 bases, with 13 bases separating them. CDR1 SGHAT and CDR2 FQNNGV come from the germline V gene.

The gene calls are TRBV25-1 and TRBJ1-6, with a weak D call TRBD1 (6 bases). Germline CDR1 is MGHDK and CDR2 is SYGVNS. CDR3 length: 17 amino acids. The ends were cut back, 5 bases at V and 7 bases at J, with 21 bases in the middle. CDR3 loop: CASSPNQQGSENSPLHF. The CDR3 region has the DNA TGTGCCAGCAGTCCAAATCAACAGGGATCGGAGAATTCACCCCTCCACTTT.

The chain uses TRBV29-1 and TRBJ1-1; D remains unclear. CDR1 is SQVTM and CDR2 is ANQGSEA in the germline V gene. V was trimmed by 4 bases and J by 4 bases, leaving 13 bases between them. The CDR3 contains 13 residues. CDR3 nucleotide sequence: TGCAGCGTTGTAGAGGCGGACCGCACTGAAGCTTTCTTT. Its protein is CSVVEADRTEAFF.

CDR3 DNA sequence: TGTGCCAGCAGGGGTTCTCAGCCCCAGCATTTT. It codes for CASRGSQPQHF. The chain combines TRBV28 with TRBJ1-5; unclear D gene. Germline lookup yields CDR1 MDHEN and CDR2 SYDVKM. The V gene lost 6 bases and the J gene lost 6 bases, with 6 bases spanning the gap. The CDR3 has 11 amino acids.

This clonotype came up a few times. The DNA of the CDR3 is TGTGCCAGCAGTGGGGGACTAGCGGGAGGCGGTGAGCAGTTCTTC. Amino acids: CASSGGLAGGGEQFF. V gene TRBV2 combines with J gene TRBJ2-7; 15 bases map to TRBD2. The tail of the sequence fits TRBJ2-1 better, so the J call may be wrong. The V gene's germline CDR1 is SNHLY and CDR2 FYNNEI. This CDR3 has 15 amino acids.

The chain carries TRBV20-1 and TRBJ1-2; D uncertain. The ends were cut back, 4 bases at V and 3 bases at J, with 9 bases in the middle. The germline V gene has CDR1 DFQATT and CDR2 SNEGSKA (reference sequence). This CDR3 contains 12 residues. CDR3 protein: CSATRIYYGYTF. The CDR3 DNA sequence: TGCAGTGCTACCCGTATTTACTATGGCTACACCTTC.

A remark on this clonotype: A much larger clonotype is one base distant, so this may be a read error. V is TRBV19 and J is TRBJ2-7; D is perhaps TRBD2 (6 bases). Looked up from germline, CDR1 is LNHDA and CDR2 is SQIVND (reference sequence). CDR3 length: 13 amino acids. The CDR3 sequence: CASSTGSSYERYF. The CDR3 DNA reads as TGTGCCAGTAGCACCGGGAGCTCCTACGAGCGGTACTTC.

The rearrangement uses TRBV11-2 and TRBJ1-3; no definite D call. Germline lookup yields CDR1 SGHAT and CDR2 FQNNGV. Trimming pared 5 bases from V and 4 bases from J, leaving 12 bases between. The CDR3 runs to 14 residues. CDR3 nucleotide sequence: TGTGCCAGCAGCGTAGGACGGAGGGGAAACACCATATATTTT. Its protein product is CASSVGRRGNTIYF.

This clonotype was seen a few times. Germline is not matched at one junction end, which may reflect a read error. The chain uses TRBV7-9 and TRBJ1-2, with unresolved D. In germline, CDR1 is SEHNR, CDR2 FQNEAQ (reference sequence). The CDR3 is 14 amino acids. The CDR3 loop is CASSPRLGPYGYTF. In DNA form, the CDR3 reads TGCGCCAGCAGCCCGAGGTTAGGACCTTATGGCTACACCTTC.

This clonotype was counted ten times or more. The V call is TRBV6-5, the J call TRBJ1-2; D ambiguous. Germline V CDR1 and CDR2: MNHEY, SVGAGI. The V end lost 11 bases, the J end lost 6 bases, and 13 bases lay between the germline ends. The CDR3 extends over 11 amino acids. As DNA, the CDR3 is TGTGCCGTGGGAGAACCCGATGGCTACACCTTC. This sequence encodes CAVGEPDGYTF.

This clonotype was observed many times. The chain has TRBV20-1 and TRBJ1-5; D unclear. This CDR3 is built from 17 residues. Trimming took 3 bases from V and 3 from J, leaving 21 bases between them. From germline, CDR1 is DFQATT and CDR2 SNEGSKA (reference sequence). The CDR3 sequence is CSASSYPRAAHNQPQHF. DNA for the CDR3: TGCAGTGCTAGTAGCTACCCCCGGGCAGCCCACAATCAGCCCCAGCATTTT.

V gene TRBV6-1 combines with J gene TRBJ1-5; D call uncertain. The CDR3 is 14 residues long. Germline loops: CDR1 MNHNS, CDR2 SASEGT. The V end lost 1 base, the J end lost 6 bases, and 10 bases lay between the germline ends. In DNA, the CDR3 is TGTGCCAGCAGTGAAGAACGGAATTCTCAGCCCCAGCATTTT. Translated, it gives CASSEERNSQPQHF.

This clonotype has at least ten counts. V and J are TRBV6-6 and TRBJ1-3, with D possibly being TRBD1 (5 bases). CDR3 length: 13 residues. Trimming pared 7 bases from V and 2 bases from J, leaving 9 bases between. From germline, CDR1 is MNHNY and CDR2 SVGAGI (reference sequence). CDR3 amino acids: CASKQGTGNTIYF. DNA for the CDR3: TGTGCCAGCAAGCAGGGAACTGGAAACACCATATATTTT.